A single T cell receptor beta chain is shown here with its context. Its antigen remains unidentified. This sample is drawn from a study of regulatory T cells in long-lasting Graves disease. Study results and caveats: What was studied was peripheral blood only, and not thyroid tissue. TRBV28, TRBJ1-2 and TRBJ2-5 were segments that persistent disease favored. Among the persistent patients, about 3,000 public clonotypes were shared, more than the roughly 970 shared among new patients.

The CDR3 totals 17 residues. Germline lookup yields CDR1 DFQATT and CDR2 SNEGSKA (reference sequence). Trimming took off 2 bases at V and 4 bases at J, with 18 bases between the two ends. Time point noted: newly diagnosed GD, antithyroid drugs for less than 3 months. PBMC RNA was the source of the TCR library. To make TCR beta libraries, researchers used iRepertoire HTBI primers and Arm-PCR of CDR3 regions. Per the study methods: Throughout the samples, researchers identified some 62 TRBV and approximately 13 TRBJ segments. MiXCR, run by TCRdb on the multiplex PCR reads, gives a single entry per CDR3 protein. The V and J calls reflect TCRdb's pipeline rather than the authors' work. The sample holds 500,000 to 700,000 distinct CDR3 sequences, roughly 15% seen once. This sample was also put to use in a study of T cells in Graves' hyperthyroidism and ophthalmopathy.

The material sequenced was peripheral blood mononuclear cells (PBMCs), taken at new diagnosis, from a patient treated with antithyroid drugs. This sequence was found in a woman in her 30s with Graves disease. This chain links TRBV20-1 with TRBJ2-6; D gene uncertain. The CDR3 sequence: CSARSFGGPTGANVLTF. DNA of the CDR3: TGCAGTGCTAGATCGTTCGGCGGACCAACGGGGGCCAACGTCCTGACTTTC.